A selection of T cell receptor beta chains follows, all from one sample in a study of CD8 T cells in ankylosing spondylitis. TCRdb re-called the 5' RACE reads with MiXCR, one entry per CDR3 protein. The top ten hold about 42% of the sample, which has fewer than 250,000 distinct CDR3 sequences, approximately 16% seen once. The specimen sequenced was blood, either unsorted or a sorted T cell fraction (not recorded which). The receptor set was obtained from a male donor with ankylosing spondylitis. Each CDR3 is given with its conserved first and last residue.

CASSFSWGPAEAFF TRBJ1-1 14 TRBV28
CASSLRRDNYGYTF TRBJ1-2 14 TRBV12-3/TRBV12-4
CASSDNDRGLRDQPQHF TRBJ1-5 17 TRBV6-1
CASSLRWGGAGTEAFF TRBJ1-1 16 TRBV7-2
CASSPWTENTEAFF TRBJ1-1 14 TRBV7-9
CATSDQLAGGGGGQFF TRBJ2-1 16 TRBV24-1
CASRGLGNTIYF TRBJ1-3 12 TRBV27
CASSPPGLSNQPQHF TRBJ1-5 15 TRBV28
CSVEGTSEFNEQFF TRBJ2-1 14 TRBV29-1
CASSQEGDRRNEKLFF TRBJ1-4 16 TRBV4-1
CASSIGWGFYEQYF TRBJ2-7 14 TRBV19
CASGGSGPNSYEQYF TRBJ2-7 15 TRBV13
CASSYSRGRDGYTF TRBJ1-2 14 TRBV6-2/TRBV6-3
CASSAGTSGIYNEQFF TRBJ2-1 16 TRBV18
CASSMGPEYEQYF TRBJ2-7 13 TRBV5-1
CAISNMAGTGELFF TRBJ2-2 14 TRBV10-3
CASSQLHLTSGNPDTQYF TRBJ2-3 18 TRBV4-1
CATSTPNTEAFF TRBJ1-1 12 TRBV15
CASSLEGEVDGYGYTF TRBJ1-2 16 TRBV7-9
CASSTSQGVEETQYF TRBJ2-5 15 TRBV11-3
CASRAGKNTGELFF TRBJ2-2 14 TRBV4-3
CASSATGTGDTEAFF TRBJ1-1 15 TRBV13
CASSSDRLSQETQYF TRBJ2-5 15 TRBV9
CASSPREISYNEQFF TRBJ2-1 15 TRBV6-1
CASSRLRGSGNTDTQYF TRBJ2-3 17 TRBV27
CCAKDGGAPYTDTQYF TRBJ2-3 16 TRBV20-1
CSAETDRRNTGELFF TRBJ2-2 15 TRBV20-1
CASRSPWRGIDTDTQYF TRBJ2-3 17 TRBV7-9
CASSQEAELSSYEQYF TRBJ2-7 16 TRBV4-3
CASSPTGSSYNEQFF TRBJ2-1 15 TRBV5-6
CASSLTSGRNNEQFF TRBJ2-1 15 TRBV27
CAWTVGVNQETQYF TRBJ2-5 14 TRBV30
CASSQFGARGGNTGELFF TRBJ2-2 18 TRBV4-3